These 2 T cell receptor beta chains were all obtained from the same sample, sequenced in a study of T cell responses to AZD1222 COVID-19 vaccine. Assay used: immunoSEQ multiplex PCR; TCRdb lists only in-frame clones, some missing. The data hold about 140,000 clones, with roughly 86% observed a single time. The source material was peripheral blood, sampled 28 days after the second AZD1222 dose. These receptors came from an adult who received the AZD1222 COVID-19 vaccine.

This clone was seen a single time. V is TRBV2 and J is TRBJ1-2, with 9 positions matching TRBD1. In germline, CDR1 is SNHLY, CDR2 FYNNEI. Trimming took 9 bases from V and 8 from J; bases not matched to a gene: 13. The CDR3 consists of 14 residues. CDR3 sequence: CARLGQGLQGGYTF. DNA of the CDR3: TGTGCCAGATTGGGACAGGGCCTCCAGGGGGGCTACACCTTC.

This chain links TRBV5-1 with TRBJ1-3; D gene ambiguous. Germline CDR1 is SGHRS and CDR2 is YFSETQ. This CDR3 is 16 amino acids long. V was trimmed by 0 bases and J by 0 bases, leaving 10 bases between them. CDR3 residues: CASSLGATNSGNTIYF. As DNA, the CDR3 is TGCGCCAGCAGCTTGGGTGCGACAAACTCTGGAAACACCATATATTTT.